Sequencing of this T cell receptor beta chain was carried out in a study of molecular identifiers for immune sequencing clone quantification. Germline V gene lookup returns CDR1 MNHNY and CDR2 SVGAGI (reference sequence). Trimming left V 2 bases short and J 4 bases short, with 14 bases between. CDR3 length equals 15 residues. Preparation of naive CD8 libraries involved roughly 18,000 to 1,100,000 sorted cells and 10%, 30% or 50% RNA. Via MiXCR, TCRdb re-called the PCR reads, giving one row per CDR3 protein. The sample lists about 320,000 distinct CDR3 sequences, roughly 23% occurring once. This clonotype was obtained from a human donor in good health. Some libraries in this study had Jurkat cell RNA spiked in. The chain uses TRBV6-6 and TRBJ2-5, with a weak D call TRBD2 (7 bases). Sequences were obtained from naive CD8+ T cells from blood, with Jurkat cell RNA spiked in. Subset meaning: FACS-sorted CD8+CD4-CCR7+CD45RA+ naive T cells. The CDR3 protein is CASSYGGGAAETQYF. In DNA form, the CDR3 reads TGTGCCAGCAGTTACGGGGGGGGGGCGGCAGAGACCCAGTACTTC.